This TCR beta chain was found in a study of radiotherapy plus CTLA-4 blockade in lung cancer. The table came from immunoSEQ multiplex PCR; TCRdb's copy has only in-frame clones and leaves some out. The table includes roughly 120,000 clones, 65% to 85% detected once. Per germline, CDR1 MGHDK and CDR2 SYGVNS. The CDR3 extends over 13 amino acids. Trimming left V 5 bases short and J 5 bases short, with 9 bases between. This receptor was taken from a human donor with non-small cell lung cancer who had a partial response to radiotherapy plus ipilimumab. The V gene is TRBV25-1, the J gene TRBJ1-4; no clear D. Sequencing used peripheral blood, obtained from a patient treated with radiotherapy plus ipilimumab. This CDR3 reads CASSTRENEKLFF. CDR3 bases: TGTGCCAGCAGTACGAGGGAGAATGAAAAACTGTTTTTT.